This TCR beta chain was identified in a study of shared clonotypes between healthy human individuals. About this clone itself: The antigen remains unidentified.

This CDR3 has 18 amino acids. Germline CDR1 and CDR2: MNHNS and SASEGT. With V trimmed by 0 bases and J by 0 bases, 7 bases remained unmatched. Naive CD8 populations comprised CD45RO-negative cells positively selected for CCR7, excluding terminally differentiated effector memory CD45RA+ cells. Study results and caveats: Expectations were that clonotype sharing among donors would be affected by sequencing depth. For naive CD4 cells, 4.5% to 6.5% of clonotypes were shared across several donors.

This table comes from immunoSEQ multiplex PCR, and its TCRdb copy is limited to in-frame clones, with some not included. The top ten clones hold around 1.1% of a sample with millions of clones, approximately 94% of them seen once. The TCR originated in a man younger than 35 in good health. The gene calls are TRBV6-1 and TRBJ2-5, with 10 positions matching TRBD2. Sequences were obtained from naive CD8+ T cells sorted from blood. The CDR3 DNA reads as TGTGCCAGCAGTGAAGCGAGGCTAGCGGGGGAGTACCAAGAGACCCAGTACTTC. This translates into CASSEARLAGEYQETQYF.